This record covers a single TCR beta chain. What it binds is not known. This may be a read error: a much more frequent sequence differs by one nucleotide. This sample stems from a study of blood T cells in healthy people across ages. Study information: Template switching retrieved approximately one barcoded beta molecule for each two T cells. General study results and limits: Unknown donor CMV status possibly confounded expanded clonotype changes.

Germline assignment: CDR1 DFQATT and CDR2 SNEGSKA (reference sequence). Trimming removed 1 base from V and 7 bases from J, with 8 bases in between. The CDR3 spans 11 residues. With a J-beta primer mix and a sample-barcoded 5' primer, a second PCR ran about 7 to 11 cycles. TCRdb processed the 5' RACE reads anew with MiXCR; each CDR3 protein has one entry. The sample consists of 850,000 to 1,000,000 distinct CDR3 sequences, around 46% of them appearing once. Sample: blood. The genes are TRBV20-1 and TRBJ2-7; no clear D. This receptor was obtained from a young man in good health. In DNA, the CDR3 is TGCAGTGCTAGAGTCCCCGTTGAGCAGTACTTC. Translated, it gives CSARVPVEQYF.